This T cell receptor beta chain was captured by sequencing in a study of T cell responses to AZD1222 COVID-19 vaccine. Study results and limitations: The donor cohort was predominantly white British with a female majority, and clonal diversity may have been underestimated.

Trimming shortened V by 5 bases and J by 0 bases, and 8 bases separated the two germline ends. The germline V gene has CDR1 SNHLY and CDR2 FYNNEI. The CDR3 covers 15 residues. Worth noting for this clone: What it binds is unknown.

TCRdb keeps only in-frame clones here, not all; method: immunoSEQ multiplex PCR. Of some 130,000 clones in the sample, more than 75% were seen once. The genes are TRBV2 and TRBJ2-6, with D uncertain. This TCR came from an adult in good health. Source: peripheral blood, taken on day 0 of AZD1222 vaccination. The CDR3 region is CASSLLISGANVLTF. For the CDR3, the DNA is TGTGCCAGCAGTTTACTGATCTCTGGGGCCAACGTCCTGACTTTC.